One sample yielded the 8 T cell receptor beta chains listed below, sequenced in a study of T cells in Graves' hyperthyroidism and ophthalmopathy. Regions amplified from RNA transcripts were the TCR beta CDR3 regions. HTBI primers were used for first-round RT-PCR of the TCR CDR3. TCRdb reprocessed the multiplex PCR reads via MiXCR and lists one record per CDR3 protein. The sample carries 300,000 to 450,000 distinct CDR3 sequences, about 13% recorded once. Sequenced input: blood. These receptors were obtained from a man aged 30 to 39 with Graves' hyperthyroidism that later progressed to Graves' ophthalmopathy.

This clonotype was recorded a few times. The chain combines TRBV6-1 with TRBJ2-3; 8 bases are a match to TRBD1. The CDR3 consists of 13 residues. V shed 3 bases, J shed 6 bases, and the junction held 2 bases outside the gene matches. Germline loops: CDR1 MNHNS, CDR2 SASEGT. The CDR3 protein is CASSEDRVDTQYF. The CDR3 region has the DNA TGTGCCAGCAGTGAGGACAGGGTGGATACGCAGTATTTT.

This clonotype appeared many times. The V and J genes are TRBV5-5 and TRBJ1-2; no firm D call. Germline CDR1 is SGHKS and CDR2 is YYEKEE (reference sequence). V lost 3 bases, J lost 4 bases, and 16 bases lay in between. CDR3 length equals 15 residues. The CDR3, as DNA: TGTGCCAGCAGCTCATCCGAGGTAATAGGCTATGGCTACACCTTC. This codes for CASSSSEVIGYGYTF.

This clonotype was observed a handful of times. V is TRBV28 and J is TRBJ2-7, with TRBD1 matching over 8 bases. Trimming at V came to 5 bases and at J to 3 bases, leaving 9 bases not matched to a gene. The CDR3 has 15 residues. Germline V gene lookup returns CDR1 MDHEN and CDR2 SYDVKM. The DNA of the CDR3 is TGTGCCAGCAGTCCACCCGGGACAGGAATCTACGAGCAGTACTTC. It codes for CASSPPGTGIYEQYF.

The chain combines TRBV9 with TRBJ2-3; D might be TRBD2 (7 bases). CDR1 and CDR2 (germline): SGDLS, YYNGEE. V shed 4 bases and J shed 0 bases, with 18 bases lying between them. The CDR3 contains 17 residues. CDR3 nucleotide sequence: TGTGCCAGCAGCACCGGCGGGGGCCGGATCAGCACAGATACGCAGTATTTT. Amino acids: CASSTGGGRISTDTQYF.

This clonotype was observed at least ten times. V gene TRBV3-1 combines with J gene TRBJ1-1; D not certain. This CDR3 contains 13 residues. Germline lookup yields CDR1 LGHDT and CDR2 YNNKEL (reference sequence). The ends were cut back, 4 bases at V and 1 base at J, with 7 bases in the middle. CDR3: CASSPLKNTEAFF. In DNA, the CDR3 is TGTGCCAGCAGCCCGTTGAAGAACACTGAAGCTTTCTTT.

This clonotype was seen ten or more times. The chain joins TRBV28 to TRBJ2-3; TRBD1 aligns across 7 bases. The CDR3 length is 13 residues. With V trimmed by 5 bases and J by 5 bases, 4 bases remained unmatched. CDR1 is MDHEN, CDR2 SYDVKM, per germline. CDR3 in DNA: TGTGCCAGCAGTGCCGACAGGGAAGATACGCAGTATTTT. It is translated as CASSADREDTQYF.

The genes are TRBV12-3 or TRBV12-4 and TRBJ2-7, with D possibly matching TRBD1 (6 bases). V lost 6 bases and J 3 bases, leaving 21 bases between the germline ends. The CDR3 sequence is 16 residues long. The CDR3 loop is CASRKIPGTSHYEQYF. CDR3 DNA sequence: TGTGCCAGCAGGAAAATTCCCGGGACATCCCACTACGAGCAGTACTTC.

The table lists this clonotype with many counts. V usage is TRBV2 and J usage is TRBJ2-7; 9 bases are shared with TRBD2. The CDR3 sequence is 14 residues long. Germline V CDR1 and CDR2: SNHLY, FYNNEI. The ends lost 2 bases at V and 6 bases at J; junction bases unmatched: 5. The CDR3, as DNA: TGTGCCAGCAGTGAATCTAGCGGGGCCTTCGAGCAGTACTTC. It yields the protein CASSESSGAFEQYF.